This T cell receptor (beta chain) was recorded in a study of response to subunit inactivated influenza vaccine. One entry per CDR3 protein results from TCRdb running MiXCR on the RT-PCR reads. This sample carries more than 400,000 distinct CDR3 sequences, 11% of them seen once, and the ten largest clones take approximately 12%. There are 13 residues in the CDR3. The V end lost 2 bases, the J end lost 3 bases, and 8 bases lay between the germline ends. The V gene's germline CDR1 is MNHNY and CDR2 SVGAGI (reference sequence). The material was PBMCs from blood, obtained more than 35 days after vaccination. The gene calls are TRBV6-6 and TRBJ2-7; unclear D gene. The receptor was derived from a man between 50 and 59 years old who received an inactivated influenza vaccine. The CDR3 sequence: CASSYRTDYEQYF. CDR3 coding DNA: TGTGCCAGCAGTTACCGAACAGACTACGAGCAGTACTTC.